Presented here are 22 T cell receptor beta chains from one specimen sequenced in a study of shared T cell receptors in the human thymus (dated by TCRdb to the early 2020s). The method was the immunoSEQ multiplex PCR assay. Sourced from immuneACCESS, this table was stored by TCRdb with only in-frame sequences that have V and J called. A share of the clones is absent; for the studies checked, an unresolved V gene accounts for under half, and the remainder has no known explanation. Within this sample are hundreds of thousands of clones, with around 87% of them counted one time only. In total, the top ten clones hold 0.009% to 0.0095% of the sample. The sample also formed part of further work on human thymus T cells.

Sequencing input: thymocytes. All receptors come from a boy under two years old with a congenital heart defect. Donor details come from another sample of the same person, matched by shared clones.

The rearrangement uses TRBV28 and TRBJ2-2, with D perhaps matching TRBD2 (5 bases). This CDR3 is 13 amino acids long. V was trimmed by 1 base and J by 10 bases, leaving 10 bases between them. From germline, CDR1 is MDHEN and CDR2 SYDVKM. The CDR3 protein is CASSLSAREELFF. DNA for the CDR3: TGTGCCAGCAGTTTATCGGCGAGGGAGGAGCTGTTTTTT.

V and J are TRBV5-6 and TRBJ2-1; D unclear. Per the germline V gene, CDR1 is SGHDT and CDR2 is YYEEEE. Trimming pared 1 base from V and 5 bases from J, leaving 7 bases between. There are 13 residues in the CDR3. The CDR3 DNA reads as TGTGCCAGCAGCTTGCGCGGAAACAATGAGCAGTTCTTC. Translated: CASSLRGNNEQFF. The variable domain in full, completed from reference TRBV5-6 and TRBJ2-1, reads DAGVTQSPTHLIKTRGQQVTLRCSPKSGHDTVSWYQQALGQGPQFIFQYYEEEERQRGNFPDRFSGHQFPNYSSELNVNALLLGDSALYLCASSLRGNNEQFFGPGTRLTVL.

The DNA for the CDR3 is TGTGCCACCAGCAGAGCCAGAAAATACAATGAGCAGTTCTTC. Its translation is CATSRARKYNEQFF. V usage is TRBV15 and J usage is TRBJ2-1; D is ambiguous. The V gene lost 1 base and the J gene lost 4 bases, with 8 bases spanning the gap. The CDR3 sequence is 14 residues long. Per the germline V gene, CDR1 is LNHNV and CDR2 is YYDKDF (reference sequence).

The chain is built from TRBV4-3 and TRBJ2-3, with TRBD2 identical over 9 bases. Germline V gene lookup returns CDR1 LGHNA and CDR2 YSLEER. The CDR3 runs to 15 residues. V lost 4 bases and J lost 7; bases outside the gene matches: 9. Written as DNA, the CDR3 is TGCGCCAGCAGCCGCCGTCGGACTAGCGCCCATACGCAGTATTTT. It yields the protein CASSRRRTSAHTQYF.

The chain is built from TRBV14 and TRBJ2-3, with 10 bases identical to TRBD2. The germline CDR1 and CDR2 sequences are SGHDN and FVKESK. The CDR3 totals 20 residues. V shed 1 base, J shed 3 bases, and the junction held 16 bases outside the gene matches. CDR3 nucleotide sequence: TGTGCCAGCAGCCAAGGAGGGACTAGCGTGATCCTAGGGAGGACAGATACGCAGTATTTT. This encodes CASSQGGTSVILGRTDTQYF.

As to this clone: A junction end diverges from the germline sequence, so it may reflect a read error. At the DNA level, this CDR3 is encoded by other sequences in the same sample as well. The rearrangement joins TRBV5-1 to TRBJ1-2; TRBD1 aligns across 11 bases. The CDR3 is 17 residues long. Germline values: CDR1 SGHRS, CDR2 YFSETQ. CDR3 protein: CASSPPGQGGFGYGYTF. In nucleotides, the CDR3 is TGTGCCAGCAGCCCACCGGGACAGGGGGGATTCGGCTATGGCTACACCTTC. The full variable domain, in which reference TRBV5-1 and TRBJ1-2 provide the parts outside the CDR3, is KAGVTQTPRYLIKTRGQQVTLSCSPISGHRSVSWYQQTPGQGLQFLFEYFSETQRNKGNFPGRFSGRQFSNSRSEMNVSTLELGDSALYLCASSPPGQGGFGYGYTFGSGTRLTVV.

The chain has TRBV27 and TRBJ1-5; 7 bases fit TRBD1. V gave up 3 bases and J gave up 5 bases; unmatched junction bases: 1. The CDR3 has 13 residues. Germline-derived CDR1 and CDR2 are MNHEY and SMNVEV (reference sequence). The CDR3 is CASSFRGDQPQHF. The CDR3 nucleotides are TGTGCCAGCAGTTTCAGGGGGGATCAGCCCCAGCATTTT.

The rearrangement uses TRBV4-1 and TRBJ1-1; 9 bases are a match to TRBD1. V was clipped by 5 bases and J by 5 bases; unmatched bases: 6. This CDR3 has 14 residues. CDR1 and CDR2 from the germline V gene are MGHRA and YSYEKL. CDR3 DNA sequence: TGCGCCAGCAGCGCGACAGGGGGTAATACTGAAGCTTTCTTT. It encodes CASSATGGNTEAFF.

V is TRBV28 and J is TRBJ1-2; possibly TRBD1 for D (6 bases). The CDR3 totals 20 residues. Germline V gene lookup returns CDR1 MDHEN and CDR2 SYDVKM. V was trimmed by 5 bases and J by 0 bases, leaving 28 bases between them. CDR3 bases: TGTGCCAGCAGTCGCTGGGCCAGGGGTGGATTGAGGGAGACTAACTATGGCTACACCTTC. As protein: CASSRWARGGLRETNYGYTF.

The chain uses TRBV2 and TRBJ2-1; TRBD2 might be the D (6 bases). CDR3 length: 10 residues. V gave up 8 bases and J gave up 7 bases, with 6 bases separating them. The germline V gene encodes CDR1 SNHLY and CDR2 FYNNEI. As DNA, the CDR3 is TGTGCCAGCGGGGGGAATGAGCAGTTCTTC. It codes for CASGGNEQFF. The whole variable domain, filled in from reference TRBV2 and TRBJ2-1, reads EPEVTQTPSHQVTQMGQEVILRCVPISNHLYFYWYRQILGQKVEFLVSFYNNEISEKSEIFDDQFSVERPDGSNFTLKIRSTKLEDSAMYFCASGGNEQFFGPGTRLTVL.

This clone was recorded only once. The chain couples TRBV6-1 to TRBJ2-7; a weak D match, TRBD1 (6 bases). Germline values: CDR1 MNHNS, CDR2 SASEGT. Trimming cost V 6 bases and J 6 bases, with 21 bases left between them. This CDR3 has 15 amino acids. CDR3 DNA: TGTGCCAGCAGCAAATCTAACGGACAGACGACCGAGCAGTACTTC. Its protein is CASSKSNGQTTEQYF.

In this sample, this clone turned up once. The chain employs TRBV6-4 and TRBJ2-2, with TRBD1 as a possible D gene (7 bases). Looked up from germline, CDR1 is MRHNA and CDR2 is SNTAGT. Deletions cut 4 bases from V and 5 bases from J, with 14 bases between. CDR3 length: 15 amino acids. The CDR3 sequence: CASSVQGGQTGELFF. The CDR3 DNA sequence: TGTGCCAGCAGTGTTCAGGGGGGCCAGACCGGGGAGCTGTTTTTT.

This clone was counted between two and nine times. This chain joins TRBV27 and TRBJ2-1; tentatively, D is TRBD1 (5 bases). The CDR3 is made up of 13 amino acids. The germline gives CDR1 MNHEY, CDR2 SMNVEV (reference sequence). Trimming removed 4 bases at V and 7 bases at J, with 11 bases between. CDR3 nucleotides: TGTGCCAGCAGTTGGGGCAGGGAAAATGAGCAGTTCTTC. Amino acids: CASSWGRENEQFF.

Here the CDR3 reads CASSVTSDYNEQFF. CDR3 coding DNA: TGTGCCAGCAGTGTAACTAGCGATTACAATGAGCAGTTCTTC. V gene TRBV2 combines with J gene TRBJ2-1; 7 bases map to TRBD2. Germline assignment: CDR1 SNHLY and CDR2 FYNNEI. Trimming cost V 4 bases and J 4 bases; bases outside gene matches: 4. The CDR3 runs to 14 residues.

The rearrangement links TRBV5-4 to TRBJ1-2; 7 positions match TRBD1. Per the germline V gene, CDR1 is SGHNT and CDR2 is YYREEE (reference sequence). The CDR3 has 15 amino acids. After removal of 4 bases from V and 0 bases from J, the junction contained 6 bases not matched to a gene. CDR3 nucleotide sequence: TGTGCCAGCAGCGCCGACAGGGCTCCTAACTATGGCTACACCTTC. Protein sequence: CASSADRAPNYGYTF.

This clone was detected only once. The chain combines TRBV2 with TRBJ2-3; possible D gene TRBD1, 6 bases. The CDR3 spans 11 residues. The germline V gene has CDR1 SNHLY and CDR2 FYNNEI. CDR3 sequence: CGNRETDTQYF. CDR3 sequence (DNA): TGTGGAAACAGGGAGACAGATACGCAGTATTTT.

This clone has a handful of counts. This chain connects TRBV11-2 to TRBJ1-2; TRBD1 matches 7 bases. V lost 5 bases and J lost 4; bases outside the gene matches: 10. The CDR3 consists of 15 residues. Germline V CDR1 and CDR2: SGHAT, FQNNGV. The chain's CDR3 is CASSPQGGQPYGYTF. The DNA for the CDR3 is TGTGCCAGCAGCCCTCAGGGGGGACAGCCCTATGGCTACACCTTC.

This chain uses TRBV6-4 with TRBJ1-2; no definite D call. There are 12 residues in the CDR3. The V end lost 6 bases, the J end lost 8 bases, and 13 bases lay between the germline ends. Germline CDR1 MRHNA, CDR2 SNTAGT. CDR3 in DNA: TGTGCCAGCAGCGGCCCAAGAGGGGGCTACACCTTC. It is translated as CASSGPRGGYTF.

Turning to this clone: The junction and the germline gene differ at one end; a read error may be behind it. The V and J genes are TRBV7-2 and TRBJ2-7; possible D gene TRBD2, 6 bases. This CDR3 is 11 amino acids long. Germline lookup yields CDR1 SGHTA and CDR2 FQGNSA. CDR3 sequence (DNA): TGTGCCAGCAGCATGACTAGTCGGAAGGACTTC. This encodes CASSMTSRKDF.

Comment on this clone: Mismatch with germline at one junction end may stem from a read error. The V and J genes are TRBV5-6 and TRBJ1-2; TRBD1 might be the D (5 bases). In germline, CDR1 is SGHDT, CDR2 YYEEEE. CDR3 length: 12 residues. CDR3 protein: CASSLEGNGYPF. The CDR3 bases are TGTGCCAGCAGCTTGGAGGGGAATGGCTACCCCTTC. Full variable domain (remainder filled in from reference TRBV5-6 and TRBJ1-2): DAGVTQSPTHLIKTRGQQVTLRCSPKSGHDTVSWYQQALGQGPQFIFQYYEEEERQRGNFPDRFSGHQFPNYSSELNVNALLLGDSALYLCASSLEGNGYPFGSGTRLTVV.

The V call is TRBV9, the J call TRBJ1-4; tentative D call: TRBD1 (6 bases). V was shortened by 4 bases and J by 5 bases, with 12 bases between the two germline ends. Germline V gene data show CDR1 as SGDLS and CDR2 as YYNGEE. CDR3 length: 14 amino acids. The DNA for the CDR3 is TGTGCCAGCAGCAGGACAGCGGTGAATGAAAAACTGTTTTTT. Protein sequence: CASSRTAVNEKLFF.

The chain recombines TRBV5-6 with TRBJ2-1; 11 nucleotides line up with TRBD2. From germline, CDR1 is SGHDT and CDR2 YYEEEE. J gave up 7 bases and V 6 bases, and 15 bases lay outside the gene matches. This CDR3 has 17 residues. CDR3 DNA: TGTGCCAGCAAACCTAGCGGGAGGCCCCCCTGGGGTAATGAGCAGTTCTTC. This translates into CASKPSGRPPWGNEQFF.